This TCR beta chain was identified in a study of blood T cell repertoires in COVID-19. Here immunoSEQ multiplex PCR was the method, and the copy in TCRdb shows in-frame clones only, minus some. The table includes some 130,000 clones, roughly 90% detected once. Sample: peripheral blood. The clonotype was recovered from a man in his fifties or sixties with COVID-19, enrolled during active disease.

CDR3: CASSQDEVGGETGELFF. In nucleotides, the CDR3 is TGTGCCAGCAGCCAAGATGAAGTGGGGGGAGAAACCGGGGAGCTGTTTTTT. The V gene is TRBV4-2, the J gene TRBJ2-2; D possibly corresponds to TRBD2 (6 bases). V was shortened by 0 bases and J by 5 bases, with 16 bases between the two germline ends. CDR3 length: 17 amino acids. The germline CDR1 and CDR2 sequences are LGHNA and YNFKEQ.